This T cell receptor (beta chain) is from a study of shared clonotypes between healthy human individuals (dated by TCRdb to the early 2020s). Some background on the complete study: The cohort included three men and two women between 18 and 49 years of age. To estimate repertoire size and how much clonotype sharing occurs between individuals, the study deeply sequenced the blood TCR repertoires of five or six healthy adults. For each donor, CD4 naive and CD4 memory were each given three plates, CD8 naive was given two plates, and CD8 memory was given one plate. Libraries were prepared and TCR repertoires were sequenced by different laboratories using diverse techniques, in order to increase sequencing depth and limit assay-specific biases. Between about 0.85 and 10 billion PBMCs per donor were obtained by leukapheresis. General conclusions and limits of the study: Sharing across a few donors was observed for around 5% of naive CD4, less than 4% of naive CD8, over 2% of memory CD4, and about 0.4% of memory CD8 clonotypes. The small number of donors limited the genetic and exposure-history diversity represented. Naive subsets generally had larger estimated clonotype richness than memory subsets. Based on pairwise subsampling, the degree of clonotype sharing among donors was expected to be affected by sequencing depth. Sampling was restricted to blood, and TCR repertoires in tissues likely differ from the TCR repertoires found in blood. Even with the large sequencing depth, rarefaction of the sorted-subset datasets indicated that sequencing was incomplete. Compared with non-shared clonotypes, the clonotypes found in all four sorted-subset donors had higher generation probabilities.

Using the deep immunoSEQ assay, TCR CDR3 regions were amplified from genomic DNA by multiplex PCR. Genomic DNA extracted from each cell subset was distributed evenly over all wells of several immunoSEQ 96-well plates, and each plate served as one replicate. For sorted subsets, approximately 190 ng genomic DNA, equal to 25,000 to 35,000 T cell genomes, was loaded into each replicate PCR. Purified libraries were measured with a Qubit 3.0 fluorometer, size-checked on a Bioanalyzer 2100, and measured again with the KAPA Library Quantification kit. Each immunoSEQ 96-well plate was sequenced on its own single-read 150-cycle Illumina NextSeq 550 flow cell. Per the original workflow: The immunoSEQ output contained only junctional sequences without quality scores, so filtering could not match that applied to full-length reads. To assign V/J genes and CDR3, sequences were annotated against IMGT germline references using PyIR, a Python wrapper for IgBLAST v1.9. Reads were filtered out if the reads had weak V/J assignments (E-value above 1e-6), no CDR3, stop codons, out-of-frame junctions, or ambiguous translated residues. A V3J clonotype was defined by an identical inferred V gene, J gene, and CDR3 amino acid sequence. Percentage overlap between repertoires was computed as shared unique clonotypes divided by the size of the smaller repertoire. Richness of each repertoire was evaluated using RTK rarefaction, the Chao1 estimator, and Recon v2.1 estimates of unobserved clonotypes. For all TCRbeta clonotypes obtained by the gDNA method from a few donors, generation probabilities were computed with OLGA. Held by TCRdb, this immuneACCESS table contains in-frame sequences only and omits some clones. Under half of the omission traces to an unresolved V gene where checked; the cause of the rest is unknown. V and J calls and clone size are those listed in that table; D and trimming were worked out from the DNA. The sample includes just over 2,000,000 clones, with 90% to 95% observed a single time. The top ten clones comprise 0.1% to 0.15% of the sample.

With regard to this clone: Its recognized antigen is unknown. Base-call qualities are not available, and no considerably larger clone is one nucleotide away.

Per the germline V gene, WSHSY is the CDR1 and SAAADI is the CDR2. From the cysteine through the phenylalanine, the CDR3 covers 15 amino acids. The kept DNA is CDR3 alone, 45 bases in frame from the first base. A distance of 19 bases separates the germline ends of V and J, which lose 6 bases and 8 bases respectively. The donors were healthy, HIV-negative adults with no recently reported acute infections or vaccinations. Every donor was a Caucasian adult living in Nashville, Tennessee, USA. Magnetic negative selection was used to enrich CD4+ T cells, after which naive cells were positively selected on CD45RA and the negative fraction became the memory subset. Blood was collected by leukapheresis, and PBMCs were isolated by Ficoll-Histopaque density gradient centrifugation and then cryopreserved in liquid nitrogen vapor phase. Analytical flow cytometry was used to check the purity and quantity of each magnetically sorted T cell population. Each sorted fraction had its genomic DNA isolated and then quantified by UV absorbance on a Nanodrop 2000c.

The rearranged segments are TRBV10-2 and TRBJ1-4, with TRBD1 perhaps the D gene, on 6 matching bases. Sequenced sample: naive CD4+ T cells sorted from blood. The cell subset or site tag for this specimen amounts to: CD45RA+ positively selected. This sequence was found in a man younger than 35 in good health. Here the CDR3 is given as CASSPQGPLREKLFF. The DNA sequence is TGCGCCAGCAGCCCACAGGGTCCTTTACGCGAAAAACTGTTTTTT.